One and the same sample provided the 10 T cell receptor beta chains below, sequenced in a study of OX40 agonist ivuxolimab in advanced cancers. Sequencing was performed with immunoSEQ multiplex PCR; in TCRdb, only in-frame clones are kept and a portion is missing. Of roughly 90,000 clones in the sample, about 90% were seen once. This specimen was CD4+ or CD8+ T cells sorted from blood, taken in a trial of the OX40 agonist ivuxolimab. The receptor set was obtained from an adult with an advanced solid tumor such as melanoma, head and neck, liver or kidney cancer.

The chain is built from TRBV4-1 and TRBJ1-3, with D unresolved. Trimming took off 0 bases at V and 4 bases at J, with 7 bases between the two ends. The V gene's germline CDR1 is MGHRA and CDR2 YSYEKL. This CDR3 region has 14 residues. CDR3 residues: CASSQDNRGNTIYF. For the CDR3, the DNA is TGCGCCAGCAGCCAAGATAACCGCGGAAACACCATATATTTT.

This clone was detected only a few times. CDR3 loop: CAWSNQANTEAFF. Here the CDR3 DNA reads TGTGCCTGGAGTAACCAGGCGAACACTGAAGCTTTCTTT. The rearrangement uses TRBV30 and TRBJ1-1; no firm D call. This CDR3 region has 13 residues. The germline V gene encodes CDR1 GTSNPN and CDR2 SVGIG (reference sequence). V lost 2 bases, J lost 1 base, and 8 bases lay in between. The whole variable domain, filled in from reference TRBV30 and TRBJ1-1, reads SQTIHQWPATLVQPVGSPLSLECTVEGTSNPNLYWYRQAAGRGLQLLFYSVGIGQISSEVPQNLSASRPQDRQFILSSKKLLLSDSGFYLCAWSNQANTEAFFGQGTRLTVV.

This chain connects TRBV5-6 to TRBJ1-1, with D possibly TRBD1 on 5 matching bases. Germline lookup yields CDR1 SGHDT and CDR2 YYEEEE. This CDR3 spans 12 amino acids. V lost 7 bases, J lost 8 bases, and 15 bases lay in between. CDR3 in DNA: TGTGCCAGCCGCTCGGCAGGGCTAGAAGCTTTCTTT. Translation gives CASRSAGLEAFF. Full variable domain (missing parts from reference TRBV5-6 and TRBJ1-1): DAGVTQSPTHLIKTRGQQVTLRCSPKSGHDTVSWYQQALGQGPQFIFQYYEEEERQRGNFPDRFSGHQFPNYSSELNVNALLLGDSALYLCASRSAGLEAFFGQGTRLTVV.

This rearrangement joins TRBV4-1 to TRBJ1-4; D ambiguous. Germline-derived CDR1 and CDR2 are MGHRA and YSYEKL. Deletions cut 2 bases from V and 13 bases from J, with 14 bases between. There are 13 residues in the CDR3. The CDR3 sequence: CASSQNNNLRLFF. As DNA, the CDR3 is TGCGCCAGCAGCCAAAATAATAACCTCAGACTGTTTTTT.

This rearrangement joins TRBV19 to TRBJ2-1, with TRBD2 as a possible D gene (6 bases). The CDR3 is made up of 14 amino acids. V lost 9 bases and J 8 bases, leaving 20 bases between the germline ends. Germline assignment: CDR1 LNHDA and CDR2 SQIVND (reference sequence). Written as DNA, the CDR3 is TGTGCCAGCAACACTAGCCCCTCCGGATATGAGCAGTTCTTC. Translation gives CASNTSPSGYEQFF.

The chain couples TRBV7-6 to TRBJ2-5; 10 positions agree with TRBD2. Germline CDR1 reads SGHVS; CDR2 reads FNYEAQ. The CDR3 sequence is 14 residues long. V trimming: 0 bases; J trimming: 5 bases; junction bases outside the gene matches: 0. In DNA, the CDR3 is TGTGCCAGCAGCTTAGCGACTAGCGGGGAGACCCAGTACTTC. This codes for CASSLATSGETQYF. The whole variable domain, filled in from reference TRBV7-6 and TRBJ2-5, reads GAGVSQSPRYKVTKRGQDVALRCDPISGHVSLYWYRQALGQGPEFLTYFNYEAQQDKSGLPNDRFSAERPEGSISTLTIQRTEQRDSAMYRCASSLATSGETQYFGPGTRLLVL.

The CDR3 nucleotides are TGTGCCAGCAGTCACCGGGACAGGTCGGGTGGCTACACCTTC. Translating gives CASSHRDRSGGYTF. The V call is TRBV6-5, the J call TRBJ1-2, with TRBD1 identical over 8 bases. V lost 5 bases, J lost 7 bases, and 9 bases stayed unmatched. Per the germline V gene, CDR1 is MNHEY and CDR2 is SVGAGI. This CDR3 has 14 residues.

The chain uses TRBV11-2 and TRBJ1-2; 7 bases map to TRBD1. The V gene end was trimmed by 1 base and the J gene end by 4 bases; junction bases not matched to a gene: 3. The CDR3 runs to 14 residues. Germline V gene data show CDR1 as SGHAT and CDR2 as FQNNGV. The CDR3 nucleotides are TGTGCCAGCAGCTTAGGTGCAGGGGGCTATGGCTACACCTTC. It specifies CASSLGAGGYGYTF.

Written as DNA, the CDR3 is TGTGCCAGCCCTGGGCCGGTGGGGGCCTACGAGCAGTACTTC. Protein product: CASPGPVGAYEQYF. This chain uses TRBV21-1 with TRBJ2-7. TRBV21-1 counts as a pseudogene. CDR3 size: 14 residues.

The chain is built from TRBV29-1 and TRBJ2-7; no reliable D call. The V end lost 6 bases, the J end lost 2 bases, and 11 bases lay between the germline ends. The CDR3 covers 12 residues. Germline V gene lookup returns CDR1 SQVTM and CDR2 ANQGSEA. CDR3 DNA: TGCAGCGTCGTCCACGGAACCTACGAGCAGTACTTC. Translation gives CSVVHGTYEQYF.